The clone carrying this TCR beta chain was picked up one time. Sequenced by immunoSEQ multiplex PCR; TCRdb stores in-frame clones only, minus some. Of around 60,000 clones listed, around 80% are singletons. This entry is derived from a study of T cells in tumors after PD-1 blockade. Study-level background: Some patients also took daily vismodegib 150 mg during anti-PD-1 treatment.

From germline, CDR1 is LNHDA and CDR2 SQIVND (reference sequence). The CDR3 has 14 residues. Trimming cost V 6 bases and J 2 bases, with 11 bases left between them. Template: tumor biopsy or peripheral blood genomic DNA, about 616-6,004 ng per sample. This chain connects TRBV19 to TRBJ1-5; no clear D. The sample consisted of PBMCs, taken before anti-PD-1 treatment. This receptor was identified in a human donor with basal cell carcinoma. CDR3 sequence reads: CASSPRRGNQPQHF. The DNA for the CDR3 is TGTGCCAGTAGCCCCCGGCGAGGCAATCAGCCCCAGCATTTT.